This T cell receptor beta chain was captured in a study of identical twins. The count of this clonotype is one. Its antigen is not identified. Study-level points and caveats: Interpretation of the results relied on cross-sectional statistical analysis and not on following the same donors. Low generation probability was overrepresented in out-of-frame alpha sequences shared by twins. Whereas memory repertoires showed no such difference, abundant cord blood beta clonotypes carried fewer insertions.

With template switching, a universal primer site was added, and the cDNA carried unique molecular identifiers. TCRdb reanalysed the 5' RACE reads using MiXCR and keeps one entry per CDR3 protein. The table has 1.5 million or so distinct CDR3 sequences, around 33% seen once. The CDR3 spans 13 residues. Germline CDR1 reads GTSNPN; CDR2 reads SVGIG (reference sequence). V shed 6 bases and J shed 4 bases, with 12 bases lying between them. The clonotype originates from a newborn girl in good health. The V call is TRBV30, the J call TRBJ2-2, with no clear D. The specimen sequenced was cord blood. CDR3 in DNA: TGTGCCTGCCCCACCATGGGCACCGGGGAGCTGTTTTTT. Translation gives CACPTMGTGELFF. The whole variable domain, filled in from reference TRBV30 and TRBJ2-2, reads SQTIHQWPATLVQPVGSPLSLECTVEGTSNPNLYWYRQAAGRGLQLLFYSVGIGQISSEVPQNLSASRPQDRQFILSSKKLLLSDSGFYLCACPTMGTGELFFGEGSRLTVL.